The text below deals with one T cell receptor delta chain. This clone was picked up a small number of times. What this receptor recognizes is not known. It is likely a read error: a sequence one base away is far more abundant. Other DNA sequences from this sample encode an identical CDR3 as well. This record comes from a study of Vγ9Vδ2 T cells in congenital toxoplasmosis (dated by TCRdb to the early 2020s). Background on the whole study: To diagnose congenital toxoplasmosis, IgG, IgM and IgA serology, Western blot and an in-house interferon-gamma release assay were used. At 2 months, TCR sequencing included about 5 infected and under eleven uninfected infants, and at 1 year it included 3 infected and 4 uninfected infants. This study compared the CDR3 repertoires of the gamma and delta chains in sorted blood gammadelta T cells from congenitally T. gondii-infected infants versus uninfected infants. Repertoire sequencing was done on samples from infants at 2 months after birth and at 1 year of age.

Mothers of both infected and uninfected infants received the same treatment, using spiramycin and/or pyrimethamine plus sulfadiazine plus folinic acid. All infants, both infected and uninfected, were delivered at term after more than 37 weeks of gestation. Approximately 1 mL of blood was used to isolate PBMCs by Lymphoprep gradient centrifugation, after which the PBMCs were cryopreserved in liquid nitrogen and shipped to Belgium. After thawing, the PBMCs were labeled with Zombie NIR viability dye and stained with antibodies against CD3, TCR gammadelta, Vgamma9 and Vdelta2. Sorting of CD3+ TCRgammadelta+ T cells was performed on a FACSAria III, with a mean purity of approximately 98%. For each sample, RNA was extracted from about 9,700 sorted gammadelta T cells with the RNeasy Micro Kit. Each infant was born to a mother who had been enrolled with a primary T. gondii infection during pregnancy. Peripheral blood was collected from the infants at an outpatient microbiology and virology center in Pavia, Italy.

cDNA was made by template-switch reverse transcription with TRGC- and TRDC-specific primers in one tube, using SuperScript II. The TRGC primer was designed for binding to both the TRGC1 and TRGC2 constant genes. The KAPA Real-Time Library Amplification Kit was used for TRG and TRD amplification, and AMPure XP bead purification was performed between steps. Index PCR with the Nextera XT Index Kit was used to attach Illumina sequencing adapters. An Illumina MiSeq with the V2 300 kit was used to sequence the TRG and TRD amplicons, producing 150 bp paired-end reads. The study's processing was this. Before any further analysis, FastQC version 0.11.8 was used to check read quality. Reads were aligned against the TRG or TRD reference genes from GenBank, and CDR3 sequences were constructed using MiXCR version 3.0.3. Default MiXCR settings were used, apart from assembling TRDD gene segments from 3 instead of 5 consecutive nucleotides. VDJtools version 1.2.1 calculated N additions, CDR3 length, J segment length and clonotype sharing between samples. CDR3 sequences that were out of frame or contained stop codons were removed from the analysis. To look for overlap, the infant repertoires were checked against previously published Vgamma9Vdelta2 repertoires from fetal, cord blood and adult blood. Identical DNA sequences were merged into single rows after TCRdb reprocessed the public reads with CATT. TCRdb assigned the V and J calls; the authors' analysis was not used. This sample has fewer than 550 delta-chain clones in its table, and about 4% of those were observed once. Clones ranked in the top ten supply 30% to 35% of the sample.

General findings and caveats noted by the study authors: Germline-encoded fetal-type TRDV2 CDR3 sequences seemed to be more prevalent in infected than in uninfected approximately 2-month-old infants, with an in utero expansion footprint being suggested. At 2 months, TRGV9 and TRDV2 CDR3s of infected infants appeared to carry fewer N additions than uninfected infants, especially TRDV2-TRDJ1 sequences. Both infected and uninfected infants showed a high prevalence of a public TRGV9 clonotype. Two months was the earliest age with enough suitable sample material for TCR repertoire analysis, so newborn repertoires were not sequenced. Repertoire differences between infected and uninfected infants were less clear at 1 year of age than at 2 months.

The CDR3 holds 18 amino acids from the cysteine to the phenylalanine. Only the CDR3 part of the read is kept: 54 bases, read in frame from the first base. The germline V gene encodes CDR1 TVYSNPD and CDR2 GDNSRS (reference sequence). The junction carries 30 bases between V and J, which are trimmed by 5 bases and 2 bases respectively. Sequencing input: gamma-delta T cells from blood. Recombination joined TRDV3 with TRDJ1; matching of 5 bases hints at TRDD3 as the D gene. This clonotype was sampled from a child under 10 years old born to a mother with Toxoplasma gondii infection during pregnancy, either congenitally infected or uninfected (not recorded which). The sequenced DNA: TGTGCCCGAGGGCAGAGCTCTGTGAATACGGATTGTACCGATAAACTCATCTTT. It translates as CARGQSSVNTDCTDKLIF.